Only one count was recorded for the clone carrying this T cell receptor beta chain. Its antigen is as yet unknown. The data were taken from a study of vaccination effects on CD4 cells after COVID-19. About the study: Pre-vaccine samples were drawn 16 days and one week before the first dose.

Germline lookup yields CDR1 SGDLS and CDR2 YYNGEE. The CDR3 loop spans 16 amino acids. V lost 0 bases, J lost 6 bases, and 11 bases stayed unmatched. Antigen-specific CD4+ T cells were expanded (with viral peptide pools) by the ViraFEST assay ahead of sequencing. Scientists isolated CD4+ T cells after an approximately 10-day culture period ended. Convalescent patients had PCR-confirmed SARS-CoV-2 infection between March and December 2020. With approximately 9.6 ug/ml peptides and around 9.6 IU/ml IL-2, over 1.5 million PBMC per well were cultured. On both days 3 and 7, half of the culture medium was replaced with IL-2 medium. Some clones are missing from TCRdb's copy, which holds only in-frame ones; the method was immunoSEQ multiplex PCR. This sample yields approximately 70,000 clones, of which 73% are seen a single time; 5% to 6% belongs to the top ten.

The sequencing used CD4+ T cells from PBMCs cultured with HIV peptides, collected before COVID-19 vaccination. The subset: HIV-1 Nef peptide pool negative control/reference culture. The rearrangement joins TRBV9 to TRBJ1-2; TRBD1 matches 7 bases. The source of this sequence is a human donor who had a prior SARS-CoV-2 infection. The CDR3 sequence: CASSVAPGGTGDGYTF. CDR3 nucleotides: TGTGCCAGCAGCGTAGCCCCGGGGGGTACAGGGGATGGCTACACCTTC.